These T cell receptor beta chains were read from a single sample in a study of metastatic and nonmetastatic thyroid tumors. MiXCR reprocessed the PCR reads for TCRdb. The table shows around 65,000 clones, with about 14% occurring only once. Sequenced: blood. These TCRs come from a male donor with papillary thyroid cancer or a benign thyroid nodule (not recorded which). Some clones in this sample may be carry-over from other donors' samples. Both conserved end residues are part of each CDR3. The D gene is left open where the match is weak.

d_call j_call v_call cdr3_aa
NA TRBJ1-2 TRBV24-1 CATSGTGDICGINYGYTF
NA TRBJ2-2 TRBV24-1 CATSDSRYMENTGELFF
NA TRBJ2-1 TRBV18 CASSPPGRQSSYNEQFF
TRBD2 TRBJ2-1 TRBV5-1 CASSLAGGHDEQFF
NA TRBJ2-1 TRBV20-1 CSARAVVTTDHNEQFF
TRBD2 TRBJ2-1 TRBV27 CASSPPGGIGNEQFF
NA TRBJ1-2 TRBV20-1 CRGGAGDYGYTF
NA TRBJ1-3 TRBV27 CASKGAFSGNTIYF
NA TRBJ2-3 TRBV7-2 CASSWREESTDTQYF
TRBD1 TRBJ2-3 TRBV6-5 CASSSIGQGRFWTDTQYF
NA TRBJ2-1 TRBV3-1 CASSPSQGYNEQFF
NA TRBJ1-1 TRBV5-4 CASSPPPGTEAFF
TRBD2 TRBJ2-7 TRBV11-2 CASSLLLWTSGIRETYEQYF
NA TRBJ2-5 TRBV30 CAWSVSDAETQYF
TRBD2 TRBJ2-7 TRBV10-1 CASSESIAGAYEQYF
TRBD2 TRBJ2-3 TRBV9 CASSFRTSGADTQYF
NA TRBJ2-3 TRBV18 CASSPRGGRFTDTQYF
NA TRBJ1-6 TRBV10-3 CAIGQGSLGSPLHF
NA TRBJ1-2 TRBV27 CASSLSGQHYGYTF
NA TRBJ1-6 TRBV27 CASSSGDSPLHF
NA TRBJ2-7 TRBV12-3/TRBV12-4 CASSPPSISYEQYF
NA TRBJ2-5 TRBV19 CASSRRDWYQETQYF
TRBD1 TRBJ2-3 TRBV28 CASSLRDRCTDMQYF
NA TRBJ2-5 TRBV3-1 CASSQGEGTQYF
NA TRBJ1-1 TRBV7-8 CASSLVGAYTEAFF
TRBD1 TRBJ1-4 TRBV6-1 CASSETGTGGDNRRKPFF
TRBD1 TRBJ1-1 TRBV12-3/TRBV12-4 CASRPQGAGEAFF
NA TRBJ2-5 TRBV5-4 CASSLAGGPRAQYF
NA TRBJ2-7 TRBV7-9 CASSSDLDKQYF
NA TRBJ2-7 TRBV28 CASSLVRADYEQYF
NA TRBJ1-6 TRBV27 CASSLSRTVELFGALHF
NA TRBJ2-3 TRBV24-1 CASRDTRTQYF
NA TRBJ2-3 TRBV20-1 CSARDWADSTDTQYF
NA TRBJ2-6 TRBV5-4 CASSEYSGANVLTF
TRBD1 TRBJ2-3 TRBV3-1 CASSPRSEGARDTQYF
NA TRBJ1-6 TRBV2 CASRALGNSPLHF
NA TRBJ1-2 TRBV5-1 CASSFPGGGYGYTF
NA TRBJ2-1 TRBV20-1 CSALGQVGGRIDNEQFF
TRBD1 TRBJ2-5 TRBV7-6 CASSMGQQETQYF
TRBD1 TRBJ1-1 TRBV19 CASSDRGQANTEAFF
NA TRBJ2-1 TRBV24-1 CATSDRRLVGAGSYEQFF
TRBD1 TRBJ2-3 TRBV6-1 CASSVQGAKDTQYF
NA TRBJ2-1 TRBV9 CASSSDFNEQFF
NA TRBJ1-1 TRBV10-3 CAISESQGAEFMNTEAFF
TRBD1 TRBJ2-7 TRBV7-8 CASSSGTGSLYEQYF
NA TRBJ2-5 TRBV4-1 CASSPGFQGMAETQYF
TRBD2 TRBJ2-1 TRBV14 CASSQPPAGVWNEQFF
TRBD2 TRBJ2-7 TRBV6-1 CASMCYGCSGRASYEQYF
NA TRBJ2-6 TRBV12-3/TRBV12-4 CASRPGLLLSGANVLTF
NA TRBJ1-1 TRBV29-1 CSVREGRNTEAFF
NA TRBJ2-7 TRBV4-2 CASSQEWRDRSSYEQYF
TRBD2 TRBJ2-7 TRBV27 CASSYKREGEQYF
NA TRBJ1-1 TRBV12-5 CASGLEGGYTEAFF
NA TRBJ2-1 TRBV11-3 CASSLGGPLWNEQFF